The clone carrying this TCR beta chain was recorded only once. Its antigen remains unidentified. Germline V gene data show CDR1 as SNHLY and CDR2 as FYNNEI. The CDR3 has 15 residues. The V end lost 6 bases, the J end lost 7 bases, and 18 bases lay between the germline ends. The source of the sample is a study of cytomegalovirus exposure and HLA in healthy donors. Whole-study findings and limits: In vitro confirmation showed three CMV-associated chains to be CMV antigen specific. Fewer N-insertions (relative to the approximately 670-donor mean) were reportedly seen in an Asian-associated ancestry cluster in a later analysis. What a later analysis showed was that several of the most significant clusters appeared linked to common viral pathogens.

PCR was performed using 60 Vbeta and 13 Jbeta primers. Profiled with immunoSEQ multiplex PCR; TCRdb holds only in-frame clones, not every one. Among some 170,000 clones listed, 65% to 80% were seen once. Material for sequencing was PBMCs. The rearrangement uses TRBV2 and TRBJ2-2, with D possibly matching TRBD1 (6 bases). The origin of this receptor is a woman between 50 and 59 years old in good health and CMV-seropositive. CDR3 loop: CASSPRTGLGGELFF. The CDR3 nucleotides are TGTGCCAGCAGCCCCCGTACAGGGTTGGGCGGGGAGCTGTTTTTT.